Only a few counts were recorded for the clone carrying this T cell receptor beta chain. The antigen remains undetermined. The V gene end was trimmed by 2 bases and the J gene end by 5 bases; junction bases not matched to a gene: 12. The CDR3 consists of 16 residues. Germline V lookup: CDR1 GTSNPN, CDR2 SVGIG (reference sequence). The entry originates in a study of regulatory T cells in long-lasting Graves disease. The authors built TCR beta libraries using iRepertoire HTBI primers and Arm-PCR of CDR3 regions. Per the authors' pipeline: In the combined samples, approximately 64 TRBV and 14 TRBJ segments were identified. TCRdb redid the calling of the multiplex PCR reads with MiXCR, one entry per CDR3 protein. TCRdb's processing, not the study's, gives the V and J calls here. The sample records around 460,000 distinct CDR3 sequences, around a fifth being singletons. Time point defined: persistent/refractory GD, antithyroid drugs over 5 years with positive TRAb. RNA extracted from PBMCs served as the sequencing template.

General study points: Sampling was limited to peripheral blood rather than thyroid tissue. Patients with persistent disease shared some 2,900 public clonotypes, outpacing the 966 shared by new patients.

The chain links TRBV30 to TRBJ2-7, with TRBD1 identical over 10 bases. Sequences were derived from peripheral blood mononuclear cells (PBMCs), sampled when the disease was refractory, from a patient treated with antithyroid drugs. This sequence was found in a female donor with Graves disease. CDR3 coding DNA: TGTGCCTGGAGTCAGCCCTCCGGACAGGGGGACCACGAGCAGTACTTC. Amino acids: CAWSQPSGQGDHEQYF.